One T cell receptor beta chain is described in this entry. Antigen: not known. These data come from a study of T cell responses to AZD1222 COVID-19 vaccine. Study outcomes and limitations: Spike regions recognized by vaccine-associated CD4 TCRs spanned the protein, led by 160-218 and 743-854.

The V gene end was trimmed by 6 bases and the J gene end by 2 bases; junction bases not matched to a gene: 7. This CDR3 has 15 amino acids. CDR1 MNHEY and CDR2 SVGEGT come from the germline V gene. Clones were sequenced by immunoSEQ multiplex PCR, and TCRdb holds only the in-frame ones, with some missing. The table has 100,000 to 150,000 clones, 80% to 90% seen once. The TCR originated in an adult in good health. The V and J genes are TRBV6-2 or TRBV6-3 and TRBJ2-1; the match to TRBD1 covers 7 bases. The sample was peripheral blood, taken on day 0 of AZD1222 vaccination. The CDR3 region is CASSAQTGTYNEQFF. The CDR3 DNA reads TGTGCCAGCAGCGCCCAGACAGGGACCTACAATGAGCAGTTCTTC.